These 16 T cell receptor beta chains originate from one sample sequenced in a study of T cell changes during pregnancy in multiple sclerosis. TCRdb's copy holds only in-frame clones and misses some; the assay was immunoSEQ multiplex PCR. Among tens of thousands of clones, 88% were seen once, and the ten largest hold about 6%. Sequenced here: CD8+ T cells from peripheral blood mononuclear cells, sampled after pregnancy. These receptors were taken from a female donor in good health, enrolled as a control in a pregnancy study.

V usage is TRBV7-9 and J usage is TRBJ1-4; no firm D call. Germline CDR1 and CDR2: SEHNR and FQNEAQ (reference sequence). The V end lost 1 base, the J end lost 7 bases, and 10 bases lay between the germline ends. CDR3 length: 14 amino acids. The CDR3 spells CASSLGGSVEKLFF. The CDR3 DNA follows: TGTGCCAGCAGCTTAGGGGGTAGCGTTGAAAAACTGTTTTTT.

The V and J genes are TRBV7-3 and TRBJ1-1, with D perhaps matching TRBD1 (5 bases). The CDR3 consists of 14 residues. CDR1 SGHTA and CDR2 FQGTGA come from the germline V gene. The V end was cut by 3 bases, the J end by 4 bases, with 12 bases between. The CDR3 here is CASSFPMGGTEAFF. The CDR3 DNA follows: TGTGCCAGCAGCTTCCCCATGGGGGGCACTGAAGCTTTCTTT.

The V and J genes are TRBV7-7 and TRBJ2-7; 8 nucleotides agree with TRBD1. The CDR3 length is 12 residues. Germline V gene data show CDR1 as SSHAT and CDR2 as FNYEAQ (reference sequence). The CDR3 DNA sequence: TGTGCTAACACAGGGGGTCTATACGAGCAGTACTTC. The encoded protein is CANTGGLYEQYF.

The chain couples TRBV7-2 to TRBJ1-2; D is uncertain. V was shortened by 8 bases and J by 4 bases, with 20 bases between the two germline ends. This CDR3 has 15 amino acids. Germline V gene sequence: CDR1 SGHTA, CDR2 FQGNSA. In nucleotides, the CDR3 is TGTGCCAGCCCGGACCCGGGCGGGTTTGCCTATGGCTACACCTTC. It codes for CASPDPGGFAYGYTF. Full variable domain (rest looked up from reference TRBV7-2 and TRBJ1-2): GAGVSQSPSNKVTEKGKDVELRCDPISGHTALYWYRQSLGQGLEFLIYFQGNSAPDKSGLPSDRFSAERTGGSVSTLTIQRTQQEDSAVYLCASPDPGGFAYGYTFGSGTRLTVV.

This chain connects TRBV28 to TRBJ1-1, with 7 bases matching TRBD1. There are 13 residues in the CDR3. In germline, CDR1 is MDHEN, CDR2 SYDVKM. The trim removed 3 bases at V and 9 bases at J, leaving 7 bases unmatched. The CDR3 region is CASSFNAGGKAFF. CDR3 DNA sequence: TGTGCCAGCAGTTTCAACGCAGGGGGGAAAGCTTTCTTT.

This clone was counted a single time. This chain connects TRBV2 to TRBJ1-5; tentative D call: TRBD1 (5 bases). From germline, CDR1 is SNHLY and CDR2 FYNNEI. V gave up 3 bases and J gave up 2 bases, with 14 bases separating them. The CDR3 spans 16 residues. The CDR3 nucleotides are TGTGCCAGCAGTGATGGGGCCTTGTCGGGCAATCAGCCCCAGCATTTT. Amino acid sequence: CASSDGALSGNQPQHF.

By share of the sample, this clone is medium-sized. The chain is built from TRBV9 and TRBJ2-1; D may be TRBD2 (6 bases). Trimming took 0 bases from V and 7 from J, leaving 8 bases between them. Germline CDR1 reads SGDLS; CDR2 reads YYNGEE. The CDR3 totals 13 residues. The CDR3 sequence: CASSVGGTNEQFF. The CDR3 bases are TGTGCCAGCAGCGTAGGAGGGACTAATGAGCAGTTCTTC. Drawing the rest from reference TRBV9 and TRBJ2-1, the complete variable domain is DSGVTQTPKHLITATGQRVTLRCSPRSGDLSVYWYQQSLDQGLQFLIQYYNGEERAKGNILERFSAQQFPDLHSELNLSSLELGDSALYFCASSVGGTNEQFFGPGTRLTVL.

This clone came up a few times. The CDR3 DNA sequence: TGTGCCAGCACTCCTCGGGAAGGGGGAATCAGGGAGCTGTTTTTT. Residues: CASTPREGGIRELFF. The genes are TRBV2 and TRBJ2-2; weak D call: TRBD1 (6 bases). The length of the CDR3 is 15 residues. V dropped 7 bases and J dropped 9 bases, with 21 bases sitting between them. Germline V lookup: CDR1 SNHLY, CDR2 FYNNEI.

This chain connects TRBV25-1 to TRBJ1-1; the D is unclear. Per germline, CDR1 MGHDK and CDR2 SYGVNS. The CDR3 is 12 residues long. V was trimmed by 6 bases and J by 7 bases, leaving 12 bases between them. The CDR3, as DNA: TGTGCCAGCAGCCCCTTTACCGGTGAAGCTTTCTTT. It specifies CASSPFTGEAFF.

The V and J genes are TRBV4-3 and TRBJ2-3; 9 bases line up with TRBD2. Germline V gene sequence: CDR1 LGHNA, CDR2 YSLEER. Trimming took 4 bases from V and 1 from J; bases not matched to a gene: 3. The CDR3 consists of 15 residues. The CDR3 bases are TGCGCCAGCAGCCCCCAGCGGGGGGGCACAGATACGCAGTATTTT. It specifies CASSPQRGGTDTQYF.

The table lists this clone with a few counts. The chain combines TRBV4-1 with TRBJ2-1; 9 nucleotides match TRBD2. Germline CDR1 is MGHRA and CDR2 is YSYEKL. The CDR3 consists of 15 residues. Trimming took 4 bases from V and 4 from J; bases not matched to a gene: 5. The CDR3 DNA sequence: TGCGCCAGCAGCCGGCGGGAGGGGAAGTACAATGAGCAGTTCTTC. Amino acids: CASSRREGKYNEQFF.

The chain joins TRBV6-5 to TRBJ2-3, with 7 positions matching TRBD1. The germline V gene encodes CDR1 MNHEY and CDR2 SVGAGI. The V gene end was trimmed by 5 bases and the J gene end by 0 bases; junction bases not matched to a gene: 5. There are 15 residues in the CDR3. CDR3 loop: CASSQRDSSTDTQYF. In nucleotides, the CDR3 is TGTGCCAGCAGTCAAAGGGACAGTAGCACAGATACGCAGTATTTT.

The CDR3 is CASSLTGSPIQYF. The CDR3 coding sequence is TGTGCCAGCAGCTTAACAGGGAGCCCCATTCAGTACTTC. J is TRBJ2-4 and V is TRBV7-9, with D possibly matching TRBD1 (6 bases). Per the germline V gene, CDR1 is SEHNR and CDR2 is FQNEAQ (reference sequence). This CDR3 region has 13 residues. V lost 2 bases and J 9 bases, leaving 11 bases between the germline ends.

V usage is TRBV5-6 and J usage is TRBJ2-1, with TRBD1 matching over 7 bases. The CDR3 extends over 15 amino acids. V lost 4 bases, J lost 7 bases, and 11 bases stayed unmatched. Germline V CDR1 and CDR2: SGHDT, YYEEEE. The CDR3 protein is CASSTATGRYNEQFF. CDR3 nucleotide sequence: TGTGCCAGCAGCACGGCGACAGGGAGATATAATGAGCAGTTCTTC.

The chain links TRBV11-2 to TRBJ2-7, with TRBD1 identical over 9 bases. Germline CDR1 and CDR2: SGHAT and FQNNGV. The length of the CDR3 is 17 residues. With 0 bases clipped from V and 1 base from J, the junction kept 7 bases outside the gene matches. The CDR3 nucleotides are TGTGCCAGCAGCTTAGAGGGACAGGGCCTTTCGTCCTACGAGCAGTACTTC. Residues: CASSLEGQGLSSYEQYF.

V and J are TRBV28 and TRBJ2-5, with TRBD1 as a possible D gene (6 bases). The V end lost 5 bases, the J end lost 6 bases, and 10 bases lay between the germline ends. Germline lookup yields CDR1 MDHEN and CDR2 SYDVKM. The CDR3 sequence is 12 residues long. DNA of the CDR3: TGTGCCAGCAGTCTACAGGGAAAGACCCAGTACTTC. This sequence encodes CASSLQGKTQYF.